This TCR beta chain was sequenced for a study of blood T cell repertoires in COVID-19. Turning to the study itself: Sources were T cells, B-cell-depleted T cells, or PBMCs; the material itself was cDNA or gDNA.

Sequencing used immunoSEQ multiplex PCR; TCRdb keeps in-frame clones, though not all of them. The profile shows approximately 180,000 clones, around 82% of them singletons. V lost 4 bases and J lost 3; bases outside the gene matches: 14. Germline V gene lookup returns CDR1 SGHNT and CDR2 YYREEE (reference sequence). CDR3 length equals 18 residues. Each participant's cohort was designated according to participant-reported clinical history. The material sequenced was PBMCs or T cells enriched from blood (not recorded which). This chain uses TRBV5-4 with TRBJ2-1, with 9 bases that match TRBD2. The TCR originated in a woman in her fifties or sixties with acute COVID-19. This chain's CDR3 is CASSPISGGRGVYNEQFF. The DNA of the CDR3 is TGTGCCAGCAGCCCTATCTCGGGCGGGAGGGGGGTCTACAATGAGCAGTTCTTC.